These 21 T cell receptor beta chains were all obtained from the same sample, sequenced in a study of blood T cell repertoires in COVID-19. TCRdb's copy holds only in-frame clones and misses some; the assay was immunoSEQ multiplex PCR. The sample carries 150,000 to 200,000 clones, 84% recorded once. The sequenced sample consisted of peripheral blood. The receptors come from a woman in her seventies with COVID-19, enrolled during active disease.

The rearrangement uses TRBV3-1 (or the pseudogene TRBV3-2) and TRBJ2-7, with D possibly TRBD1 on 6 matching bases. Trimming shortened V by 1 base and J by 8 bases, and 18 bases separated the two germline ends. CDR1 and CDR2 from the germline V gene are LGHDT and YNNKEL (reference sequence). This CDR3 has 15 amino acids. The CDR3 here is CASSQGWRGGPKQYF. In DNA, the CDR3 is TGTGCCAGCAGCCAAGGGTGGCGAGGGGGTCCGAAGCAGTACTTC.

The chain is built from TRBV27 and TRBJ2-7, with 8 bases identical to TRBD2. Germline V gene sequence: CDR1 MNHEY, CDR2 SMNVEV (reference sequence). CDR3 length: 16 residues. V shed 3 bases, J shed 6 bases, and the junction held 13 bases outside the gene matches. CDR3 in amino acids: CASSLVPSGSPREQYF. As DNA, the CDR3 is TGTGCCAGCAGTTTGGTCCCCAGCGGGAGCCCTCGCGAGCAGTACTTC.

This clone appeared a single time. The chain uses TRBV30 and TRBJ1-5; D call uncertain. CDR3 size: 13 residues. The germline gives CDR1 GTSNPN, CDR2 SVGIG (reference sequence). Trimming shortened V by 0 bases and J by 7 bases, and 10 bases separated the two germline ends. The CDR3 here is CAWSVQTDQPQHF. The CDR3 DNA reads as TGTGCCTGGAGTGTACAGACCGACCAGCCCCAGCATTTT.

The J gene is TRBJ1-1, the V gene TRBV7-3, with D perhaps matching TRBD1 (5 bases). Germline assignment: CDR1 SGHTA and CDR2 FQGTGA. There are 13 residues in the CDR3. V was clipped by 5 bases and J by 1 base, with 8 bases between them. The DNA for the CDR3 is TGTGCCAGCAGCGTCCAGGGGAACACTGAAGCTTTCTTT. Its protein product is CASSVQGNTEAFF.

CDR3 in amino acids: CASSADRNQPQHF. For the CDR3, the DNA is TGTGCCAGCAGTGCGGACAGAAATCAGCCCCAGCATTTT. The chain carries TRBV2 and TRBJ1-5, with D perhaps TRBD1 (6 bases). CDR1 SNHLY and CDR2 FYNNEI come from the germline V gene. The V end lost 4 bases, the J end lost 4 bases, and 8 bases lay between the germline ends. The CDR3 sequence is 13 residues long.

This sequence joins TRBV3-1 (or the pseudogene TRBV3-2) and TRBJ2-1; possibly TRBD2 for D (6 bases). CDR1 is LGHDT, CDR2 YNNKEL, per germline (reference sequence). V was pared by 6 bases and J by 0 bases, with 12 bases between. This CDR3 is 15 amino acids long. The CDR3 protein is CASSDSGASYNEQFF. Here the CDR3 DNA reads TGTGCCAGCAGTGATAGCGGAGCCTCCTACAATGAGCAGTTCTTC.

The CDR3 spells CASSLRDRGDEQYF. The CDR3 DNA follows: TGTGCCAGCAGTTTAAGGGACAGGGGTGACGAGCAGTACTTC. The chain carries TRBV28 and TRBJ2-7; 10 positions agree with TRBD1. The CDR3 loop spans 14 amino acids. The J segment lost 5 bases and the V segment lost 2 bases, leaving 3 bases of the junction unmatched. Germline V gives CDR1 MDHEN, CDR2 SYDVKM.

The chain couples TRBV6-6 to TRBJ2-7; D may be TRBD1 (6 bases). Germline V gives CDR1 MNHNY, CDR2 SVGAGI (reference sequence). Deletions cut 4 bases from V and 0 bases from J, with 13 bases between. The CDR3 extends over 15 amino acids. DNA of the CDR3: TGTGCCAGCAGTTTGGGACACTCGAGCTCCTACGAGCAGTACGTC. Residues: CASSLGHSSSYEQYV.

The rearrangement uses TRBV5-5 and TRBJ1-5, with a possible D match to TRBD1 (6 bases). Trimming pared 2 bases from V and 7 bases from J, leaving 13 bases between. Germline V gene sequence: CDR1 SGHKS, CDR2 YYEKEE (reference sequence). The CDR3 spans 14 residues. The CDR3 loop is CASSLYGTKQPQHF. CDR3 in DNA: TGTGCCAGCAGCTTATACGGGACAAAACAGCCCCAGCATTTT.

In nucleotides, the CDR3 is TGCGCCAGCAGCCAAGATCCGCTGGGGAGAAATTCACCCCTCCACTTT. It yields the protein CASSQDPLGRNSPLHF. V usage is TRBV4-1 and J usage is TRBJ1-6; D remains ambiguous. This CDR3 is built from 16 residues. The V and J ends lost 0 bases and 7 bases respectively, with 13 bases between them. Looked up from germline, CDR1 is MGHRA and CDR2 is YSYEKL.

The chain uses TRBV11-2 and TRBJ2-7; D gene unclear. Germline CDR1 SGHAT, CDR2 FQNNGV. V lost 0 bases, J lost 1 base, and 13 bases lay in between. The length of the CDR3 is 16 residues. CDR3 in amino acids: CASSLEMELDSYEQYF. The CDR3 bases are TGTGCCAGCAGCTTAGAAATGGAGTTGGATTCCTACGAGCAGTACTTC.

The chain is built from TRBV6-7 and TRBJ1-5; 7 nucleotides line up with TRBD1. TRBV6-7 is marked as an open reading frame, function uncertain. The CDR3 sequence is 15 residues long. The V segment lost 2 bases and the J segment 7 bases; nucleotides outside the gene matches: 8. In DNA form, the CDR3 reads TGTGCCAGCAGTTACCTCTTTGTAGGGGGCCAGCCCCAGCATTTT. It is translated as CASSYLFVGGQPQHF.

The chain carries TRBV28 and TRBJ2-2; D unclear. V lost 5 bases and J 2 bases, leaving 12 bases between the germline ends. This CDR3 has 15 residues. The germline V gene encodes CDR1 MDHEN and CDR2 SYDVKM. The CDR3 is CASSAAQLNTGELFF. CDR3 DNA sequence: TGTGCCAGCAGTGCTGCACAGCTAAACACCGGGGAGCTGTTTTTT.

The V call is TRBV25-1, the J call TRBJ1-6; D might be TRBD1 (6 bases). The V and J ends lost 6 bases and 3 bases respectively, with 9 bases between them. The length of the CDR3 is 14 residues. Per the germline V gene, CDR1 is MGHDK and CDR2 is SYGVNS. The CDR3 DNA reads TGTGCCAGCAGCGCACAGGGCTATAATTCACCCCTCCACTTT. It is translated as CASSAQGYNSPLHF. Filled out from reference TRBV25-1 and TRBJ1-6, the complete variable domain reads EADIYQTPRYLVIGTGKKITLECSQTMGHDKMYWYQQDPGMELHLIHYSYGVNSTEKGDLSSESTVSRIRTEHFPLTLESARPSHTSQYLCASSAQGYNSPLHFGNGTRLTVT.

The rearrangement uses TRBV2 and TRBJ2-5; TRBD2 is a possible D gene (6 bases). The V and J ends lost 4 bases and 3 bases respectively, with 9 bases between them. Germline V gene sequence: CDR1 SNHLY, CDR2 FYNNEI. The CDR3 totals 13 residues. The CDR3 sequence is CASSGVAEETQYF. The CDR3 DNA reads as TGTGCCAGCAGTGGCGTAGCGGAAGAGACCCAGTACTTC.

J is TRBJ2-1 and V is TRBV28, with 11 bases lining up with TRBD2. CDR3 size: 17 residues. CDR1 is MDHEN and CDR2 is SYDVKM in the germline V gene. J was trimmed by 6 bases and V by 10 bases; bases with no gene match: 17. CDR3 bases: TGTGCCACCACCAAACTAGGGCTAGCGGGGGGTACCAATGAGCAGTTCTTC. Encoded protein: CATTKLGLAGGTNEQFF.

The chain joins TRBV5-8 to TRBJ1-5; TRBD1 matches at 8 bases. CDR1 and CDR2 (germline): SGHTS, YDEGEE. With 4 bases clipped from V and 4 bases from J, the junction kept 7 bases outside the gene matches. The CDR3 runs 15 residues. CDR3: CASSGGQASNQPQHF. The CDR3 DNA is TGTGCCAGCAGCGGGGGACAGGCAAGTAATCAGCCCCAGCATTTT.

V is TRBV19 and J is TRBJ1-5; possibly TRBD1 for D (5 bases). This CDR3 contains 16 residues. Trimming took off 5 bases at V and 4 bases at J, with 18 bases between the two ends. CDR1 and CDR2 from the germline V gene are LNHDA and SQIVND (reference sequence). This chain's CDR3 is CASSVREAVGNQPQHF. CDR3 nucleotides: TGTGCCAGTAGTGTCAGGGAGGCAGTAGGGAATCAGCCCCAGCATTTT.

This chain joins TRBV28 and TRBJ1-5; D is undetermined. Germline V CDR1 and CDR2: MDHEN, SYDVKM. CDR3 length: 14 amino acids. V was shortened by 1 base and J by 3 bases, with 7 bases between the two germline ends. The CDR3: CASSLLNINQPQHF. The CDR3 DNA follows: TGTGCCAGCAGTTTATTAAACATCAATCAGCCCCAGCATTTT.

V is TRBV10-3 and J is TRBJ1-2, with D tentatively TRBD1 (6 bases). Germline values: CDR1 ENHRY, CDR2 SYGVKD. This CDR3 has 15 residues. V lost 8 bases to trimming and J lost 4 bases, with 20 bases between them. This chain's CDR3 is CAIGEGAGAGYGYTF. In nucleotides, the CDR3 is TGTGCCATCGGAGAAGGGGCAGGGGCCGGCTATGGCTACACCTTC.

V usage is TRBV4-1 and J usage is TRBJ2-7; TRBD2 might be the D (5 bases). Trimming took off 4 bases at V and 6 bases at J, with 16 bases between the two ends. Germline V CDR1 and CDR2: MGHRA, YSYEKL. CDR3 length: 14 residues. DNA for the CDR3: TGCGCCAGCAGCCGCAGAGGGTTAAGGCCCGAGCAGTACGTC. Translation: CASSRRGLRPEQYV.